This T cell receptor (beta chain) was retrieved from a study of blood T cell repertoires in COVID-19. Germline loops: CDR1 LGHDT, CDR2 YNNKEL (reference sequence). The CDR3 spans 15 residues. V lost 4 bases, J lost 5 bases, and 7 bases stayed unmatched. Generated by immunoSEQ multiplex PCR, the TCRdb table keeps only in-frame clones and is missing some. The table includes 110,000 to 150,000 clones, roughly three quarters detected once. The sequence was obtained from a woman aged 45-65 years who had recovered from COVID-19. The chain couples TRBV3-1 (or the pseudogene TRBV3-2) to TRBJ2-5; 10 bases are shared with TRBD2. The sequencing sample was made of PBMCs or T cells enriched from blood (not recorded which). For the CDR3, the DNA is TGTGCCAGCAGCCCGAAGCGGGGGGGCGTGGAGACCCAGTACTTC. This translates into CASSPKRGGVETQYF.